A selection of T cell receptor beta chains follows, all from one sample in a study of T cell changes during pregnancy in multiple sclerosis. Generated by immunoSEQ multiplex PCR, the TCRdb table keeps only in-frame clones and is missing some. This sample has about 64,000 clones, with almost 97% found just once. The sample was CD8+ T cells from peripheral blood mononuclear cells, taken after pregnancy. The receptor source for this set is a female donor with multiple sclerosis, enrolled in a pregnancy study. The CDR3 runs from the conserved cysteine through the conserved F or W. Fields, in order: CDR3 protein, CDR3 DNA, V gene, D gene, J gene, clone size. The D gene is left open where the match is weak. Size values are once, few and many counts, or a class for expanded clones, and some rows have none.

CASRETSGRAGHEQYF | TGCGCCAGCAGGGAAACTAGCGGGAGGGCCGGTCACGAGCAGTACTTC | TRBV5-1 | TRBD2 | TRBJ2-7 | NA
CASRSVATEAFF | TGTGCCAGCAGGTCAGTAGCCACTGAAGCTTTCTTT | TRBV7-9 | NA | TRBJ1-1 | NA
CASSPGVGEKLFF | TGTGCCAGCAGCCCGGGGGTGGGTGAAAAACTGTTTTTT | TRBV7-9 | NA | TRBJ1-4 | NA
CASSLKGSSYEQYF | TGTGCCAGCAGCTTGAAAGGGAGCTCCTACGAGCAGTACTTC | TRBV7-9 | NA | TRBJ2-7 | NA
CTSSPGLEGINEQFF | TGCACCAGCAGCCCGGGACTAGAGGGCATCAATGAGCAGTTCTTC | TRBV1 | NA | TRBJ2-1 | NA
CASLTGLAGRYNEQFF | TGCGCCAGCCTCACTGGACTAGCGGGCCGCTACAATGAGCAGTTCTTC | TRBV23-1 | TRBD2 | TRBJ2-1 | NA
CASSQSHSMNTEAFF | TGCGCCAGCAGCCAATCACACAGCATGAACACTGAAGCTTTCTTT | TRBV4-3 | NA | TRBJ1-1 | NA
CASSTRGSTDEQFF | TGTGCCAGCAGTACCCGCGGAAGCACGGATGAGCAGTTCTTC | TRBV27 | NA | TRBJ2-1 | NA
CASILDRGTGNQPQHF | TGTGCCAGCATATTAGACAGGGGAACAGGCAATCAGCCCCAGCATTTT | TRBV2 | TRBD1 | TRBJ1-5 | once
CASLAGVYEQFF | TGTGCCAGCCTCGCGGGAGTCTATGAGCAGTTCTTC | TRBV2 | TRBD2 | TRBJ2-1 | once
CASSQLTGAGGYTF | TGCGCCAGCAGCCAATTAACCGGGGCGGGGGGCTACACCTTC | TRBV4-1 | NA | TRBJ1-2 | NA
CASSIASSGANVLTF | TGTGCCAGTAGTATAGCCAGCTCTGGGGCCAACGTCCTGACTTTC | TRBV19 | NA | TRBJ2-6 | NA
CASSELAGGTNEQFF | TGTGCTAGCAGCGAACTAGCGGGAGGAACCAATGAGCAGTTCTTC | TRBV7-7 | TRBD2 | TRBJ2-1 | NA
CSVTLPSGTVYEQYF | TGCAGCGTTACCCTCCCTTCCGGGACAGTCTACGAGCAGTACTTC | TRBV29-1 | TRBD1 | TRBJ2-7 | NA
CASSSLLNEQFF | TGTGCCAGCAGCTCCCTACTCAATGAGCAGTTCTTC | TRBV13 | NA | TRBJ2-1 | NA
CASRLAFPGLAGVETQYF | TGTGCAAGTCGCTTAGCGTTCCCGGGACTAGCGGGAGTAGAGACCCAGTACTTC | TRBV12-2 | NA | TRBJ2-5 | NA
CASSPDRANTEAFF | TGTGCCAGCAGTCCTGACAGGGCGAACACTGAAGCTTTCTTT | TRBV13 | TRBD1 | TRBJ1-1 | NA
CASSPYYEQYF | TGTGCCAGCAGTCCCTACTACGAGCAGTACTTC | TRBV6-6 | NA | TRBJ2-7 | NA
CASSLEGTRSADTQYF | TGTGCCAGCAGTTTAGAGGGGACAAGGTCTGCAGATACGCAGTATTTT | TRBV27 | NA | TRBJ2-3 | NA
CASSFMGQGAYEQYF | TGTGCCAGCAGTTTCATGGGGCAAGGAGCCTACGAGCAGTACTTC | TRBV6-5 | NA | TRBJ2-7 | NA
CASSLGSSTPDF | TGTGCCAGCAGCTTAGGTTCGTCGACTCCTGACTTC | TRBV11-2 | NA | TRBJ2-5 | NA
CASVGTSYEQYF | TGTGCCAGCGTCGGGACTTCCTACGAGCAGTACTTC | TRBV7-9 | NA | TRBJ2-7 | NA
CASSLATGTYEQYF | TGTGCCAGCAGCTTGGCCACAGGGACCTACGAGCAGTACTTC | TRBV5-5 | NA | TRBJ2-7 | NA
CASSVSVSYQETQYF | TGTGCCAGCAGCGTATCCGTTTCCTATCAAGAGACCCAGTACTTC | TRBV9 | NA | TRBJ2-5 | NA
CASNPGNGHTGELFF | TGTGCCAGCAACCCCGGGAATGGACACACCGGGGAGCTGTTTTTT | TRBV4-2 | NA | TRBJ2-2 | NA
CASSPGQSGQPQHF | TGTGCCAGCAGTCCCGGACAATCAGGGCAGCCCCAGCATTTT | TRBV27 | NA | TRBJ1-5 | NA
CASSFAGGTYEQYF | TGTGCCAGCAGTTTCGCAGGAGGCACCTACGAGCAGTACTTC | TRBV28 | NA | TRBJ2-7 | NA